The entry below gives a single T cell receptor beta chain sequence along with its context. No antigen is known for it. The CDR3 loop spans 17 amino acids. The junction had 4 bases not matched to a gene; V was cut back by 0 bases and J by 5 bases. Germline V CDR1 and CDR2: LGHNA, YSLEER. The sample originates from a study of cytomegalovirus exposure and HLA in healthy donors. Findings of the study overall: Donors belonging to an Asian-associated ancestry cluster reportedly showed fewer N-insertions in productive TCRs than the 666-donor mean, according to what a later analysis found. In a later analysis, TCR beta V- and J-gene trimming showed a link to a missense DCLRE1C variant. Later, TCR association rates were found to vary by HLA locus, highest for DRB1 and lowest for HLA-C. For cytomegalovirus status, the classifier reportedly gave diagnoses with high specificity and sensitivity.

PCR employed 60 Vbeta and 13 Jbeta primers. Repertoires were generated with immunoSEQ multiplex PCR, while TCRdb's copy carries only in-frame clones and drops some. The sample has some 160,000 clones; around four fifths are singletons. The gene calls are TRBV4-3 and TRBJ2-2, with TRBD2 matching 12 bases. This clonotype originated in a male donor in good health and CMV-seronegative. Sequenced: PBMCs. In DNA, the CDR3 is TGCGCCAGCAGCCAAGAACTGCTAGCGGGGGGGACCGGGGAGCTGTTTTTT. This sequence encodes CASSQELLAGGTGELFF.